These T cell receptor beta chains were read from a single sample in a study of blood T cells in healthy people across ages. In TCRdb, the 5' RACE reads were re-called with MiXCR into one record per CDR3 protein. Among roughly 1 million distinct CDR3 sequences listed, almost 25% were seen once. The data also belong to a second study, concerning T cells of mothers and their children.

Sequenced sample: blood. The receptor source for this set is a girl aged 2 to 10 in good health. Each CDR3 is given with its conserved first and last residue. D genes are given only for firm matches. Clone size is given for some rows only: seen once, a few or many times, or a class if the clone is expanded.

j_gene	v_gene	abundance	d_gene	CDR3aa	CDR3nt
TRBJ2-1	TRBV15	few	.	CATSRDYSSYNEQFF	TGTGCCACCAGCAGAGATTATAGCAGCTACAATGAGCAGTTCTTC
TRBJ2-5	TRBV6-1	.	.	CASSPIRNLAGPQETQYF	TGTGCCAGCAGTCCCATTCGTAATCTTGCGGGGCCCCAAGAGACCCAGTACTTC
TRBJ2-7	TRBV7-8	.	.	CASSLKRISYEQYF	TGTGCCAGCAGCTTGAAGAGAATTTCCTACGAGCAGTACTTC
TRBJ1-5	TRBV29-1	.	TRBD1	CSVEQGPGGQPQHF	TGCAGCGTAGAACAGGGGCCAGGAGGACAGCCCCAGCATTTT
TRBJ2-5	TRBV7-9	few	.	CATTMGFF	TGTGCCACGACAATGGGGTTCTTC
TRBJ2-5	TRBV12-3/TRBV12-4	few	.	CASSFTPLDQYF	TGTGCCAGCAGTTTCACTCCCCTGGACCAGTACTTC
TRBJ2-7	TRBV27	few	TRBD1	CASSPGDRAIYEQYF	TGTGCCAGCAGCCCCGGGGACAGAGCAATCTACGAGCAGTACTTC
TRBJ2-4	TRBV4-1	.	.	CASSQGFKNIQYF	TGCGCCAGCAGCCAAGGATTCAAAAACATTCAGTACTTC
TRBJ2-3	TRBV6-5	.	.	CASSPYGPSTDTQYF	TGTGCCTCCAGCCCCTACGGGCCGAGCACAGATACGCAGTATTTT
TRBJ1-6	TRBV2	few	.	CATRSKGSPLHF	TGTGCCACCAGATCTAAGGGATCACCCCTCCACTTT
TRBJ1-2	TRBV28	few	.	CASKRNYGYTF	TGTGCCAGCAAACGGAACTATGGCTACACCTTC
TRBJ2-7	TRBV5-1	few	.	CASSIDLSYEQYF	TGCGCCAGCAGCATCGATTTATCCTACGAGCAGTACTTC
TRBJ1-1	TRBV7-9	.	.	CASSPRGHTNTEAFF	TGTGCCAGCAGCCCCAGGGGACATACGAACACTGAAGCTTTCTTT
TRBJ1-4	TRBV20-1	few	TRBD1	CSAVQGENEKLFF	TGCAGTGCTGTACAGGGGGAGAATGAAAAACTGTTTTTT